The clone carrying this TCR beta chain was counted only a few times. What it recognizes is unknown. TCRdb re-called the 5' RACE reads with MiXCR, one entry per CDR3 protein. This table holds 29,000 or so distinct CDR3 sequences, more than 5% found once. The CDR3 is 13 residues long. The V gene's germline CDR1 is SGHTA and CDR2 FQGNSA. The V and J ends lost 5 bases and 4 bases, in that order; junction bases with no gene match: 4. These data come from a study of early T cells in non-severe SARS-CoV-2 infection. Study information: Chains from this unsorted whole-blood bulk RNA could not be paired.

Overall study findings and caveats: There was a bias toward anti-spike CD8 responses in VDJdb matching, which missed private and CD4 specificities.

Sequenced material: whole blood. V is TRBV7-2 and J is TRBJ2-7, with 8 bases fitting TRBD2. The TCR sequence derives from an adult who was a healthcare worker with PCR-confirmed SARS-CoV-2 infection or an uninfected control (not recorded which). The CDR3 DNA sequence: TGTGCCAGCAGCGTGAGCGGGAGTTACGAGCAGTACTTC. This sequence encodes CASSVSGSYEQYF.